The 10 T cell receptor beta chains given below trace back to one sample, sequenced in a study of T cell repertoires in cytomegalovirus infection. TCRdb recomputed calls from the reads with MiXCR, one row per CDR3 protein. There are a few hundred thousand distinct CDR3 sequences in the sample; 9.5% occur only once, and 3.5% to 4.5% lies in the top ten. The sample consisted of PBMCs. The receptors here all came from a human donor in good health (CMV status not recorded). Some clones in this sample may be carry-over from other donors' samples.

This clonotype was found many times. This chain connects TRBV7-9 to TRBJ2-7; D unresolved. Germline CDR1 and CDR2: SEHNR and FQNEAQ (reference sequence). V gave up 5 bases and J gave up 5 bases, with 7 bases separating them. The CDR3 runs to 11 residues. CDR3 sequence (DNA): TGTGCCAGCAGCGTCCACGACGAGCAGTACTTC. Its translation: CASSVHDEQYF.

The sample holds one count of this clonotype. The chain uses TRBV15 and TRBJ2-5; 9 bases match TRBD2. The V segment lost 0 bases and the J segment 1 base; nucleotides outside the gene matches: 0. This CDR3 spans 15 amino acids. Germline V lookup: CDR1 LNHNV, CDR2 YYDKDF (reference sequence). The CDR3 loop is CATSRETSGQETQYF. The CDR3 DNA follows: TGTGCCACCAGCAGAGAGACTAGCGGCCAAGAGACCCAGTACTTC.

In this sample, this clonotype turned up a few times. In DNA form, the CDR3 reads TGTGCCAGCAGCCCTTATCGGGGTCACGAGCAGTACTTC. Encoded protein: CASSPYRGHEQYF. V usage is TRBV7-2 and J usage is TRBJ2-7; weak D call: TRBD2 (5 bases). Germline V gives CDR1 SGHTA, CDR2 FQGNSA. The CDR3 contains 13 residues. V was pared by 5 bases and J by 5 bases, with 13 bases between.

Regarding this clonotype: It may be a read error: a sequence one base away is much more abundant. Since no conserved phenylalanine or tryptophan closes the CDR3, a read error is the likely cause. The V and J genes are TRBV20-1 and TRBJ2-3; 11 nucleotides line up with TRBD2. Unmatched junction bases numbered 4, after V lost 2 bases and J lost 3 bases. The V gene's germline CDR1 is DFQATT and CDR2 SNEGSKA (reference sequence). This CDR3 contains 15 residues. CDR3 coding DNA: TGCAGTGCTAGACCACTAGCGGGAGATACAGATACGCAGTATTAT. Protein product: CSARPLAGDTDTQYY.

This chain uses TRBV12-3 or TRBV12-4 with TRBJ2-3; D could derive from TRBD1 or TRBD2 (5 bases each). This CDR3 region has 14 residues. Trimming removed 4 bases at V and 10 bases at J, with 18 bases between. The CDR3 region is CASSSRSHRGAQYF. CDR3 DNA: TGTGCCAGCAGTTCGAGGTCCCACAGAGGGGCGCAGTATTTT.

This clonotype was seen a few times. CDR3 in amino acids: CASSPPAGRALYNEQFF. CDR3 sequence (DNA): TGTGCCAGCAGCCCACCCGCGGGGCGGGCGTTGTACAATGAGCAGTTCTTC. This chain uses TRBV27 with TRBJ2-1; D possibly corresponds to TRBD2 (6 bases). CDR3 size: 17 residues. Trimming shortened V by 6 bases and J by 4 bases, and 22 bases separated the two germline ends. Germline loops: CDR1 MNHEY, CDR2 SMNVEV (reference sequence).

The rearrangement links TRBV9 to TRBJ1-1; TRBD1 matches 7 bases. Unmatched junction bases numbered 13, after V lost 5 bases and J lost 0 bases. CDR3 length: 17 amino acids. CDR1 is SGDLS, CDR2 YYNGEE, per germline. The CDR3 spells CASRQPGGSGLNTEAFF. In DNA, the CDR3 is TGTGCCAGCAGACAACCAGGGGGAAGTGGGTTGAACACTGAAGCTTTCTTT.

This clonotype occurred many times. This chain joins TRBV27 and TRBJ2-7, with 8 bases identical to TRBD1. V lost 5 bases to trimming and J lost 4 bases; unmatched junction nucleotides: 10. This CDR3 is 15 amino acids long. Germline assignment: CDR1 MNHEY and CDR2 SMNVEV (reference sequence). The CDR3 loop reads CASSNPDRGSYEQYF. The CDR3 coding sequence is TGTGCCAGCAGTAACCCCGACAGGGGTTCTTACGAGCAGTACTTC.

The table lists this clonotype with a few counts. The chain has TRBV30 and TRBJ2-6; D is perhaps TRBD1 (6 bases). This CDR3 has 15 amino acids. V gave up 1 base and J gave up 1 base, with 8 bases separating them. The V gene's germline CDR1 is GTSNPN and CDR2 SVGIG (reference sequence). The CDR3 here is CAWSGGPSGANVLTF. In DNA form, the CDR3 reads TGTGCCTGGAGTGGGGGGCCTTCTGGGGCCAACGTCCTGACTTTC.

This clonotype was found many times. V and J are TRBV7-4 and TRBJ2-1, with 11 bases matching TRBD2. V lost 7 bases and J lost 8; bases outside the gene matches: 10. This CDR3 is built from 15 residues. The germline gives CDR1 SGHVT, CDR2 SQSDAQ. CDR3 amino acids: CASTFSGRAVYEQFF. CDR3 bases: TGTGCCAGCACCTTTAGCGGGAGGGCCGTCTATGAGCAGTTCTTC.